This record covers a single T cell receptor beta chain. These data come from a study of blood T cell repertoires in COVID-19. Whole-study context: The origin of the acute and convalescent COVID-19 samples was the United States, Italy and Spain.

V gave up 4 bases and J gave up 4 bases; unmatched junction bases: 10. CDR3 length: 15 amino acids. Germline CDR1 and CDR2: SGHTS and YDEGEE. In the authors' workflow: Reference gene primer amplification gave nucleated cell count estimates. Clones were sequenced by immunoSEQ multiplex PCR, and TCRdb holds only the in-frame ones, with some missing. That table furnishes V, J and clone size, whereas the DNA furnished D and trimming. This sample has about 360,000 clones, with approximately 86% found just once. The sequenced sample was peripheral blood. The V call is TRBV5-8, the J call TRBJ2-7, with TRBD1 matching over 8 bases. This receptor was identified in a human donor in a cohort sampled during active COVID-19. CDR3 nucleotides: TGTGCCAGCAGCCGTGGACAGGACAGGGCTTACGAGCAGTACTTC. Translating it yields CASSRGQDRAYEQYF.